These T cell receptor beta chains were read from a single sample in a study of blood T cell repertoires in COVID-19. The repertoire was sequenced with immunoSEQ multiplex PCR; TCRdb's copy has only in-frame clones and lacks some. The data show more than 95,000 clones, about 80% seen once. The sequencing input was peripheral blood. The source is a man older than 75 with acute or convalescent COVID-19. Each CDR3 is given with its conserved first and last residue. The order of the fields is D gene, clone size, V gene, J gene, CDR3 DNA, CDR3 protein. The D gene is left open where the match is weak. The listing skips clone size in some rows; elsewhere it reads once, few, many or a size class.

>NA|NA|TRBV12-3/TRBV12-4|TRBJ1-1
TGTGCCAGCAGTTCACAACGGGCTGAAGCTTTCTTT
CASSSQRAEAFF
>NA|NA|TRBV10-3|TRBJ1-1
TGTGCCATCAGTGAACGGTCTGTGAACACTGAAGCTTTCTTT
CAISERSVNTEAFF
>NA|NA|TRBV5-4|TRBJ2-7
TGTGCCAGCAGCTTGGAAATCGGGGGATCCGAGCAGTACTTC
CASSLEIGGSEQYF
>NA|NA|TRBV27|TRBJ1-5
TGTGCCAGCAGTTTCCCGAGGAGGGATCACGGCAATCAGCCCCAGCATTTT
CASSFPRRDHGNQPQHF
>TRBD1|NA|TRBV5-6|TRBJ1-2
TGTGCCAGCAGGATGACAGGGGCAACGAACTATGGCTACACCTTC
CASRMTGATNYGYTF
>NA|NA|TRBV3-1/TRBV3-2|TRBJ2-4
TGTGCCAGCAGCCCCCTCCTAGCCAAAAACATTCAGTACTTC
CASSPLLAKNIQYF
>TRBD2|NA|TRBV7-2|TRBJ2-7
TGTGCCAGCAGCTCCGACTACTCTAGCGGGAGGCAGCAGTACTTC
CASSSDYSSGRQQYF
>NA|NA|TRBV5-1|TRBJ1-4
TGCGCCAGCAGCTTGGCCGGGGCAACTAATGAAAAACTGTTTTTT
CASSLAGATNEKLFF
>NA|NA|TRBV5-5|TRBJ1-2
TGTGCCAGCAGTCGTACTATTAGCTACACCTTC
CASSRTISYTF
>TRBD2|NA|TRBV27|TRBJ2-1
TGTGCCAGCAGTTCTCCGGGACTAGCGGCCTACAATGAGCAGTTCTTC
CASSSPGLAAYNEQFF
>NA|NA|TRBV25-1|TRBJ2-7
TGTGCCAGCAGAGGGGGGGCCGAACGAGGCTACGAGCAGTACTTC
CASRGGAERGYEQYF
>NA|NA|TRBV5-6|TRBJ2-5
TGTGCCAGCGGGGGACTTTTTTTGACAGGGAAAGAGACCCAGTACTTC
CASGGLFLTGKETQYF
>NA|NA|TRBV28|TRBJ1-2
TGTGCCAGCAGGAGAGCTGCCTATGGCTACACCTTC
CASRRAAYGYTF
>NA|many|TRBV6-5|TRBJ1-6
TGTGCCAGCATGAACAATCGTGTGGTTAATTCACCCCTCCACTTT
CASMNNRVVNSPLHF
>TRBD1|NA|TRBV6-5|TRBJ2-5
TGTGCCAGCAGTTACCCCGGGACAGCCAAAGAGACCCAGTACTTC
CASSYPGTAKETQYF
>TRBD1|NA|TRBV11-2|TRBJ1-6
TGTGCCAGCAGCCCGTTCCGGGACAGGGCACGTGGGAATTCACCCCTCCACTTT
CASSPFRDRARGNSPLHF
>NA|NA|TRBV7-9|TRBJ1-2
TGTGCCAGCAGCTTAGGGCAGGGTACCGTCTATGGCTACACCTTC
CASSLGQGTVYGYTF
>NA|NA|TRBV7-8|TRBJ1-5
TGTGCCAGCAGCTTAGGGCAGTATAGCAATCAGCCCCAGCATTTT
CASSLGQYSNQPQHF